The 16 T cell receptor beta chains listed next were all sequenced from one sample in a study of T cells in severe cutaneous drug reactions. Sequenced patients had Stevens-Johnson syndrome or toxic epidermal necrolysis caused by carbamazepine. Libraries were made by iRepertoire multiplex PCR with TCR subtype-specific primers for bulk and single-cell sequencing. TCRdb re-called the multiplex PCR reads and shows each CDR3 protein once, DNA omitted. This table lists over 1,000 distinct CDR3 sequences. The sequencing sample was made of PBMCs. The receptors shown here come from a human donor with a severe cutaneous adverse drug reaction.

Frequency places this clonotype as large. The chain uses TRBV28 and TRBJ1-4. The CDR3 is 16 amino acids. Germline V gene data show CDR1 as MDHEN and CDR2 as SYDVKM. The CDR3 reads CASSSPSEGSNEKLFF.

Frequency places this clonotype as large. The chain links TRBV25-1 to TRBJ1-1; TCRdb calls TRBD1, which cannot be checked without DNA. Per the germline V gene, CDR1 is MGHDK and CDR2 is SYGVNS. This CDR3 spans 13 amino acids. The CDR3: CASSAGGASRAFF.

This clonotype ranks as medium-sized in terms of frequency. The chain uses TRBV7-9 and TRBJ1-2; TCRdb reports TRBD1, a call that lacks DNA to check it against. The CDR3 consists of 15 residues. From germline, CDR1 is SEHNR and CDR2 FQNEAQ (reference sequence). CDR3 sequence: CASSLGTASLFSYTF.

Considering frequency, this clonotype is large. The chain uses TRBV28 and TRBJ1-5; TCRdb selects TRBD1, and the lack of DNA leaves this call unchecked. In germline, CDR1 is MDHEN, CDR2 SYDVKM. The CDR3 length is 16 residues. This CDR3 is CASSLRQGVRNQPQHF. The full variable domain, rest sourced from reference TRBV28 and TRBJ1-5, is DVKVTQSSRYLVKRTGEKVFLECVQDMDHENMFWYRQDPGLGLRLIYFSYDVKMKEKGDIPEGYSVSREKKERFSLILESASTNQTSMYLCASSLRQGVRNQPQHFGDGTRLSIL.

The chain recombines TRBV2 with TRBJ2-7; TCRdb lists TRBD2, though no DNA is available to test this call. The CDR3 covers 15 residues. Germline values: CDR1 SNHLY, CDR2 FYNNEI. The CDR3 sequence: CASSVTSGANYEQYF.

This clonotype is identified as hyperexpanded from frequency. V usage is TRBV2 and J usage is TRBJ2-1; there is no DNA to check the TCRdb D call of TRBD2. The CDR3 loop spans 14 amino acids. Germline CDR1 is SNHLY and CDR2 is FYNNEI. CDR3 sequence reads: CASREEGTYNEQFF.

This clonotype is identified as medium-sized (0.01 to 0.1%) from frequency. The CDR3 sequence: CASSLGDFRTGELFF. The rearrangement links TRBV28 to TRBJ2-2. The CDR3 has 15 amino acids. CDR1 and CDR2 (germline): MDHEN, SYDVKM. Filled out from reference TRBV28 and TRBJ2-2, the complete variable domain reads DVKVTQSSRYLVKRTGEKVFLECVQDMDHENMFWYRQDPGLGLRLIYFSYDVKMKEKGDIPEGYSVSREKKERFSLILESASTNQTSMYLCASSLGDFRTGELFFGEGSRLTVL.

This clonotype registers medium-sized (0.01 to 0.1%) by frequency. The chain recombines TRBV27 with TRBJ2-3; with no DNA, the TCRdb D assignment of TRBD1 cannot be verified. This CDR3 comprises 15 residues. Germline V CDR1 and CDR2: MNHEY, SMNVEV (reference sequence). CDR3 residues: CASSPGGAGTDTQYF.

This clonotype is called medium-sized based on its frequency. This rearrangement joins TRBV5-5 to TRBJ2-2. CDR1 is SGHKS, CDR2 YYEKEE, per germline (reference sequence). CDR3 length: 14 amino acids. CDR3 amino acids: CASSKAANTGELFF.

Frequency places this clonotype as medium-sized (0.01 to 0.1%). The V call is TRBV5-1, the J call TRBJ2-1. This CDR3 has 12 amino acids. CDR1 is SGHRS, CDR2 YFSETQ, per germline. CDR3 amino acids: CASSLQWNEQFF.

This clonotype registers medium-sized by frequency. The chain recombines TRBV4-1 with TRBJ1-2; there is no DNA to check the TCRdb D call of TRBD1. The CDR3 contains 15 residues. Per germline, CDR1 MGHRA and CDR2 YSYEKL. CDR3 region: CASSKLGVDTKIYTF.

Frequency places this clonotype as medium-sized. This chain uses TRBV5-4 with TRBJ2-2. CDR3 length: 14 residues. Germline V gene lookup returns CDR1 SGHNT and CDR2 YYREEE (reference sequence). CDR3 amino acids: CASSFNENTGELFF.

V and J are TRBV4-1 and TRBJ2-7; TCRdb's D call, TRBD2, is unchecked because there is no DNA. This CDR3 contains 17 residues. The germline gives CDR1 MGHRA, CDR2 YSYEKL. This CDR3 is CASSQSGTSGPSYEQYF.

Its frequency marks this clonotype as medium-sized. This chain's CDR3 is CASSPTRTPDTQYF. The chain combines TRBV3-1 with TRBJ2-3. The germline V gene encodes CDR1 LGHDT and CDR2 YNNKEL (reference sequence). This CDR3 is built from 14 residues.

By frequency, this clonotype registers medium-sized. The V and J genes are TRBV19 and TRBJ2-7. The CDR3 runs to 16 residues. Germline CDR1 and CDR2: LNHDA and SQIVND (reference sequence). CDR3 region: CASSFSALSGSYEQYF.

This clonotype is called medium-sized based on its frequency. This chain links TRBV4-2 with TRBJ2-7; TCRdb indicates TRBD2, and absent DNA this call remains unverified. Germline V gene data show CDR1 as LGHNA and CDR2 as YNFKEQ. This CDR3 is built from 16 residues. The CDR3 reads CASSQELTSENYEQYF.